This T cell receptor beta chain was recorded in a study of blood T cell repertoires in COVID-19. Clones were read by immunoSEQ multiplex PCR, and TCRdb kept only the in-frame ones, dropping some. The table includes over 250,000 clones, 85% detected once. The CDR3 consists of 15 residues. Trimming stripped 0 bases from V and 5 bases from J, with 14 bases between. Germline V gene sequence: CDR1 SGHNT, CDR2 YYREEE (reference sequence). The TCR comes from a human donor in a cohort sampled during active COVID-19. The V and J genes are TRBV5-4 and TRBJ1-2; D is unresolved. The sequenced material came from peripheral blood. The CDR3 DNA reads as TGTGCCAGCAGCTTGGGAGATGGGCTTGGGTATGGCTACACCTTC. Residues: CASSLGDGLGYGYTF.